Following are 21 T cell receptor beta chains from one sample sequenced in a study of shared clonotypes between healthy human individuals. Naive CD8 isolation took CD45RO-negative cells positively selected for CCR7 and excluded terminally differentiated effector memory CD45RA+ cells. Only in-frame clones appear in the TCRdb table, and some are missing; sequencing was by immunoSEQ multiplex PCR. The sample has hundreds of thousands of clones, roughly 95% seen once. Sequenced material: naive CD8+ T cells sorted from blood. The receptor source for this set is a woman aged 30 to 39 in good health.

The rearrangement joins TRBV29-1 to TRBJ1-1, with 7 bases lining up with TRBD1. V lost 7 bases to trimming and J lost 4 bases; unmatched junction nucleotides: 9. CDR3 length equals 13 residues. CDR1 is SQVTM, CDR2 ANQGSEA, per germline. The CDR3 nucleotides are TGCAGCGGAACAGGGGTAGTTGCCACTGAAGCTTTCTTT. This translates into CSGTGVVATEAFF.

The rearrangement links TRBV7-3 to TRBJ1-3; the D is unclear. The length of the CDR3 is 15 residues. The germline V gene has CDR1 SGHTA and CDR2 FQGTGA. V lost 3 bases and J lost 0, with 9 bases in between. CDR3 bases: TGTGCCAGCAGCTTGGGGTGGAACTCTGGAAACACCATATATTTT. Protein sequence: CASSLGWNSGNTIYF.

This clone turned up a few times. V gene TRBV7-2 combines with J gene TRBJ2-2; D not certain. Germline-derived CDR1 and CDR2 are SGHTA and FQGNSA. Trimming shortened V by 4 bases and J by 3 bases, and 3 bases separated the two germline ends. The CDR3 is 12 residues long. The CDR3 loop reads CASSYYTGELFF. CDR3 in DNA: TGTGCCAGCAGCTACTACACCGGGGAGCTGTTTTTT.

The chain recombines TRBV2 with TRBJ2-7; 8 bases fit TRBD1. The germline V gene encodes CDR1 SNHLY and CDR2 FYNNEI. The junction had 10 bases not matched to a gene; V was cut back by 5 bases and J by 4 bases. The CDR3 consists of 15 residues. CDR3 protein: CASSYGQGELYEQYF. CDR3 DNA: TGTGCCAGCAGTTATGGACAGGGAGAGTTATACGAGCAGTACTTC.

The chain couples TRBV27 to TRBJ2-1, with D possibly matching TRBD2 (6 bases). The CDR3 is 13 amino acids. V lost 5 bases, J lost 8 bases, and 13 bases lay in between. Germline V lookup: CDR1 MNHEY, CDR2 SMNVEV (reference sequence). The CDR3 DNA reads TGTGCCAGCAGTGATAAGGGAGGAGATGAGCAGTTCTTC. Translated, it gives CASSDKGGDEQFF.

The chain carries TRBV4-1 and TRBJ2-7; D call uncertain. The CDR3 runs 15 residues. From germline, CDR1 is MGHRA and CDR2 YSYEKL. The V and J ends lost 1 base and 5 bases respectively, with 15 bases between them. The CDR3 loop is CASSQVGSNPHEQYF. CDR3 bases: TGCGCCAGCAGCCAAGTGGGTAGCAACCCCCACGAGCAGTACTTC.

The chain has TRBV30 and TRBJ2-5; a weak D match, TRBD2 (6 bases). V lost 0 bases, J lost 1 base, and 9 bases lay in between. CDR3 length equals 14 residues. Germline CDR1 GTSNPN, CDR2 SVGIG (reference sequence). The CDR3 is CAWSVSSGQETQYF. The CDR3 DNA is TGTGCCTGGAGTGTAAGTAGCGGCCAAGAGACCCAGTACTTC.

This chain joins TRBV7-9 and TRBJ2-5; no definite D call. CDR3 length: 14 residues. V was shortened by 1 base and J by 2 bases, with 8 bases between the two germline ends. CDR1 and CDR2 (germline): SEHNR, FQNEAQ (reference sequence). CDR3 nucleotides: TGTGCCAGCAGCTTAGACACAGCTCAAGAGACCCAGTACTTC. Amino acids: CASSLDTAQETQYF.

The V call is TRBV30, the J call TRBJ2-7; D is possibly TRBD2 (5 bases). The CDR3 consists of 13 residues. Germline V lookup: CDR1 GTSNPN, CDR2 SVGIG (reference sequence). V dropped 5 bases and J dropped 5 bases, with 16 bases sitting between them. The CDR3 DNA reads TGTGCCTGGGGAGGTGAGGGTGGCAACGAGCAGTACTTC. Translation: CAWGGEGGNEQYF.

This sequence joins TRBV6-5 and TRBJ2-7; tentatively, D is TRBD1 or TRBD2 (5 bases each). This CDR3 has 15 residues. Germline V gene data show CDR1 as MNHEY and CDR2 as SVGAGI. The V end was cut by 6 bases, the J end by 0 bases, with 15 bases between. This CDR3 reads CASRPTGTGSYEQYF. The DNA of the CDR3 is TGTGCCAGCAGGCCGACCGGGACGGGCTCCTACGAGCAGTACTTC.

The gene calls are TRBV28 and TRBJ2-7; the D gene is possibly TRBD2 (5 bases). In germline, CDR1 is MDHEN, CDR2 SYDVKM. V was clipped by 4 bases and J by 0 bases, with 10 bases between them. This CDR3 has 14 residues. CDR3 bases: TGTGCCAGCAGTTGGACGGGGAGCTCCTACGAGCAGTACTTC. This translates into CASSWTGSSYEQYF.

The V gene is TRBV29-1, the J gene TRBJ1-1; tentative D call: TRBD1 (5 bases). CDR3 length equals 11 residues. Trimming removed 6 bases at V and 9 bases at J, with 14 bases between. Germline CDR1 SQVTM, CDR2 ANQGSEA. The CDR3 protein is CSVGTRTQAFF. For the CDR3, the DNA is TGCAGCGTGGGGACCAGGACCCAAGCTTTCTTT.

CDR3 in amino acids: CASSIVVPGANVLTF. DNA of the CDR3: TGTGCCAGTAGTATAGTGGTTCCTGGGGCCAACGTCCTGACTTTC. The chain joins TRBV19 to TRBJ2-6; D is undetermined. This CDR3 contains 15 residues. Germline V gene lookup returns CDR1 LNHDA and CDR2 SQIVND (reference sequence). Trimming removed 1 base from V and 2 bases from J, with 6 bases in between.

This chain uses TRBV19 with TRBJ2-3, with D uncertain. Trimming removed 5 bases from V and 4 bases from J, with 16 bases in between. CDR1 is LNHDA and CDR2 is SQIVND in the germline V gene (reference sequence). The CDR3 runs 15 residues. CDR3 amino acids: CASSHQDKRSDTQYF. As DNA, the CDR3 is TGTGCCAGTAGTCACCAGGATAAGAGATCAGATACGCAGTATTTT.

This clone has just a few counts. This chain connects TRBV7-9 to TRBJ2-7; D is possibly TRBD2 (5 bases). The CDR3 length is 15 residues. With 4 bases removed from V and 5 bases from J, the gap between germline ends came to 18 bases. Germline V gene lookup returns CDR1 SEHNR and CDR2 FQNEAQ (reference sequence). This chain's CDR3 is CASSSDGVLGNEQYF. In DNA, the CDR3 is TGTGCCAGCAGCTCCGACGGGGTGCTGGGTAACGAGCAGTACTTC.

This clone was observed once. The chain combines TRBV21-1 with TRBJ2-5. TRBV21-1 is described as a pseudogene. This CDR3 has 17 residues. CDR3 residues: CASRLGGRILPKETQYF. In DNA, the CDR3 is TGTGCCAGCCGCCTTGGGGGACGGATCTTGCCTAAAGAGACCCAGTACTTC.

The chain links TRBV19 to TRBJ2-1, with 9 nucleotides matching TRBD2. There are 15 residues in the CDR3. The V gene end was trimmed by 1 base and the J gene end by 7 bases; junction bases not matched to a gene: 5. Germline lookup yields CDR1 LNHDA and CDR2 SQIVND (reference sequence). This chain's CDR3 is CASSIVAGGHNEQFF. The CDR3 DNA reads as TGTGCCAGTAGTATAGTGGCGGGAGGGCATAATGAGCAGTTCTTC. Based on the CDR3 plus reference TRBV19 and TRBJ2-1, the full variable domain is DGGITQSPKYLFRKEGQNVTLSCEQNLNHDAMYWYRQDPGQGLRLIYYSQIVNDFQKGDIAEGYSVSREKKESFPLTVTSAQKNPTAFYLCASSIVAGGHNEQFFGPGTRLTVL.

This chain uses TRBV2 with TRBJ1-1; no reliable D call. Germline V gene sequence: CDR1 SNHLY, CDR2 FYNNEI. This CDR3 region has 10 residues. Trimming pared 8 bases from V and 6 bases from J, leaving 7 bases between. CDR3 protein: CASFAAEAFF. CDR3 nucleotide sequence: TGTGCCAGCTTTGCGGCTGAAGCTTTCTTT.

The gene calls are TRBV5-6 and TRBJ2-7; the D call may be TRBD1 or TRBD2 (6 bases each). The CDR3 has 16 residues. Germline V gene lookup returns CDR1 SGHDT and CDR2 YYEEEE. The V end was cut by 0 bases, the J end by 0 bases, with 13 bases between. CDR3 residues: CASSLEGGLSSYEQYF. The CDR3 DNA is TGTGCCAGCAGCTTGGAAGGGGGGCTGAGCTCCTACGAGCAGTACTTC. Combining the CDR3 with reference TRBV5-6 and TRBJ2-7 gives the whole variable domain DAGVTQSPTHLIKTRGQQVTLRCSPKSGHDTVSWYQQALGQGPQFIFQYYEEEERQRGNFPDRFSGHQFPNYSSELNVNALLLGDSALYLCASSLEGGLSSYEQYFGPGTRLTVT.

The rearrangement joins TRBV7-6 to TRBJ1-5, with D perhaps matching TRBD1 (6 bases). The CDR3 loop spans 14 amino acids. In germline, CDR1 is SGHVS, CDR2 FNYEAQ. V was clipped by 5 bases and J by 2 bases, with 10 bases between them. CDR3 nucleotide sequence: TGTGCCAGCAGCCAAGAGGGGGGCAATCAGCCCCAGCATTTT. Protein: CASSQEGGNQPQHF.

The chain couples TRBV2 to TRBJ2-3, with 8 positions matching TRBD1. The CDR3 covers 15 residues. Germline loops: CDR1 SNHLY, CDR2 FYNNEI. Trimming cost V 5 bases and J 2 bases; bases outside gene matches: 6. CDR3 sequence: CASSKGQALTDTQYF. The CDR3 DNA reads as TGTGCCAGCAGTAAGGGACAGGCGCTCACAGATACGCAGTATTTT. The full variable domain, in which reference TRBV2 and TRBJ2-3 provide the parts outside the CDR3, is EPEVTQTPSHQVTQMGQEVILRCVPISNHLYFYWYRQILGQKVEFLVSFYNNEISEKSEIFDDQFSVERPDGSNFTLKIRSTKLEDSAMYFCASSKGQALTDTQYFGPGTRLTVL.